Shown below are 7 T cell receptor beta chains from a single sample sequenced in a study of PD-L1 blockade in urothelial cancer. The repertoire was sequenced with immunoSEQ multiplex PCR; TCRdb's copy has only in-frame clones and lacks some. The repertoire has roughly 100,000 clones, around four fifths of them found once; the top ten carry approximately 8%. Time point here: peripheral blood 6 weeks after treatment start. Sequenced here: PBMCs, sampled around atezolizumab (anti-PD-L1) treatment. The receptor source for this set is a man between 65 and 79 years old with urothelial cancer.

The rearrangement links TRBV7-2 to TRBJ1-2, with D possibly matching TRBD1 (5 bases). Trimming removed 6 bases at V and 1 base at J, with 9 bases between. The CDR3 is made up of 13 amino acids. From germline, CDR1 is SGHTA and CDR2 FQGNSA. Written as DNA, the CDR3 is TGTGCCAGCAGTTACGACAGTAACTATGGCTACACCTTC. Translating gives CASSYDSNYGYTF.

The CDR3 reads CASRTGQGAYEQYF. The CDR3 coding sequence is TGTGCCAGCAGGACTGGACAGGGGGCCTACGAGCAGTACTTC. V usage is TRBV7-9 and J usage is TRBJ2-7; TRBD1 matches at 10 bases. This CDR3 spans 14 amino acids. Germline trimming cut 6 bases from V and 2 bases from J; bases unmatched to any gene: 4. Per the germline V gene, CDR1 is SEHNR and CDR2 is FQNEAQ (reference sequence).

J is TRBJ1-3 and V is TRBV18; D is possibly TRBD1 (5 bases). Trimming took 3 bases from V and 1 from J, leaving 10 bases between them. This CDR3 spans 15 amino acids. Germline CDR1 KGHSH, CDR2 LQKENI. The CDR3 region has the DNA TGTGCCAGCTCACCGAATCAGGGATCTGGAAACACCATATATTTT. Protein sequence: CASSPNQGSGNTIYF.

The CDR3 reads CASRLGTTDTQYF. The CDR3 bases are TGTGCCAGCCGACTAGGGACCACAGATACGCAGTATTTT. J is TRBJ2-3 and V is TRBV27; maybe TRBD2 (6 bases). CDR1 is MNHEY, CDR2 SMNVEV, per germline (reference sequence). V lost 8 bases, J lost 2 bases, and 11 bases lay in between. The CDR3 is made up of 13 amino acids.

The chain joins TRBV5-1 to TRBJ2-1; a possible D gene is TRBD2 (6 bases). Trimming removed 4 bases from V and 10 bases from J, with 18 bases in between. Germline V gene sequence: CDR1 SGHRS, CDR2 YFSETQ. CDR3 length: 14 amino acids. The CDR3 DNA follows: TGCGCCAGCAGCCCTTCGGACGCGGGGAGGGAGCAGTTCTTC. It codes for CASSPSDAGREQFF.

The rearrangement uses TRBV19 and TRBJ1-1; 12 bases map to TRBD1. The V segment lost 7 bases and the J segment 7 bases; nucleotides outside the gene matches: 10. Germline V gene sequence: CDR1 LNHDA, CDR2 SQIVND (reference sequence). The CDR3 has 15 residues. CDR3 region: CASTKGQGARGEAFF. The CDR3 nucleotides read TGTGCCAGTACAAAGGGACAGGGGGCACGTGGTGAAGCTTTCTTT.

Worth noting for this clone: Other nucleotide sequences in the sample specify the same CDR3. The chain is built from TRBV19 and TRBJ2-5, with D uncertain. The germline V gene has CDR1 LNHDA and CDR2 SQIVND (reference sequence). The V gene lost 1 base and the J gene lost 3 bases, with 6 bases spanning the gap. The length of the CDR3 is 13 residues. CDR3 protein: CASSIGGEETQYF. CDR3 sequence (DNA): TGTGCCAGTAGTATAGGCGGAGAAGAGACCCAGTACTTC.